These 10 T cell receptor beta chains originate from one sample sequenced in a study of T cell responses to AZD1222 COVID-19 vaccine. Assay used: immunoSEQ multiplex PCR; TCRdb lists only in-frame clones, some missing. The sample has approximately 210,000 clones, around 94% seen once. The input for sequencing was peripheral blood, taken 28 days after the second dose of the MenACWY control vaccine. Receptors were obtained from an adult who received the MenACWY meningococcal vaccine as a control.

The CDR3 nucleotides read TGTGCCAGCACTGTGACAGCTAACTATGGCTACACCTTC. This codes for CASTVTANYGYTF. The V and J genes are TRBV28 and TRBJ1-2; tentative D call: TRBD1 (5 bases). V dropped 7 bases and J dropped 0 bases, with 9 bases sitting between them. This CDR3 comprises 13 residues. From germline, CDR1 is MDHEN and CDR2 SYDVKM.

This rearrangement joins TRBV3-1 (or the pseudogene TRBV3-2) to TRBJ2-1; TRBD2 aligns across 7 bases. The germline CDR1 and CDR2 sequences are LGHDT and YNNKEL (reference sequence). CDR3 length: 15 amino acids. Trimming took 1 base from V and 9 from J; bases not matched to a gene: 9. CDR3 nucleotide sequence: TGTGCCAGCAGCCAAGCTGGGGGACTATCATCTGAGCAGTTCTTC. Its translation: CASSQAGGLSSEQFF.

This clone was detected a few times. The genes are TRBV5-1 and TRBJ2-2; TRBD2 matches at 7 bases. The CDR3 is 14 residues long. CDR1 is SGHRS and CDR2 is YFSETQ in the germline V gene. V lost 0 bases and J lost 6; bases outside the gene matches: 2. This CDR3 is CASSLAGRAGELFF. DNA of the CDR3: TGCGCCAGCAGCTTGGCAGGGAGGGCCGGGGAGCTGTTTTTT.

The chain joins TRBV25-1 to TRBJ1-6, with 8 positions matching TRBD1. This CDR3 is 15 amino acids long. V shed 7 bases, J shed 4 bases, and the junction held 6 bases outside the gene matches. From germline, CDR1 is MGHDK and CDR2 SYGVNS. The CDR3 DNA sequence: TGTGCCAGCACCGGGACAGGAATGTATAATTCACCCCTCCACTTT. Translated, it gives CASTGTGMYNSPLHF.

The CDR3 sequence is CASSPRTGPYEQYF. In DNA form, the CDR3 reads TGTGCCAGCAGTCCCCGGACAGGACCCTACGAGCAGTACTTC. This chain uses TRBV6-1 with TRBJ2-7, with 7 bases matching TRBD1. Germline V gene sequence: CDR1 MNHNS, CDR2 SASEGT. V lost 5 bases and J lost 2; bases outside the gene matches: 6. The CDR3 covers 14 residues.

In DNA, the CDR3 is TGTGCCTGGGTCAGGGTAGGTGCTTTCTTT. Its protein is CAWVRVGAFF. This chain uses TRBV30 with TRBJ1-1; maybe TRBD1 (5 bases). Germline V gene lookup returns CDR1 GTSNPN and CDR2 SVGIG (reference sequence). This CDR3 region has 10 residues. V lost 5 bases to trimming and J lost 11 bases, with 12 bases between them.

The V gene is TRBV6-5, the J gene TRBJ1-6; D ambiguous. The CDR3 has 15 residues. Germline lookup yields CDR1 MNHEY and CDR2 SVGAGI. The V and J ends lost 0 bases and 8 bases respectively, with 11 bases between them. The CDR3 DNA follows: TGTGCCAGCAGTTACTCGGGAGGAACCGATTCACCCCTCCACTTT. Translating gives CASSYSGGTDSPLHF.

The V and J genes are TRBV28 and TRBJ1-2; TRBD1 matches at 10 bases. The CDR3 extends over 17 amino acids. The V segment lost 5 bases and the J segment 2 bases; nucleotides outside the gene matches: 11. Germline CDR1 reads MDHEN; CDR2 reads SYDVKM. CDR3 sequence reads: CASSILRQGASNYGYTF. The CDR3 DNA reads TGTGCCAGCAGTATCCTGCGACAGGGGGCTTCGAACTATGGCTACACCTTC.

The V call is TRBV4-2, the J call TRBJ2-1; 9 bases agree with TRBD1. Germline CDR1 LGHNA, CDR2 YNFKEQ. The CDR3 covers 15 residues. V lost 0 bases, J lost 5 bases, and 2 bases stayed unmatched. The CDR3 nucleotides are TGTGCCAGCAGCCAAGAACAGGGGGCCGACAATGAGCAGTTCTTC. Amino acid sequence: CASSQEQGADNEQFF.

This clone came up a few times. The J gene is TRBJ2-3, the V gene TRBV6-6, with D unclear. The length of the CDR3 is 12 residues. Germline V gene data show CDR1 as MNHNY and CDR2 as SVGAGI (reference sequence). Trimming took 4 bases from V and 0 from J, leaving 2 bases between them. In DNA form, the CDR3 reads TGTGCCAGCAGTTCTAGCACAGATACGCAGTATTTT. As protein: CASSSSTDTQYF.